The 21 T cell receptor beta chains given below trace back to one sample, sequenced in a study of blood T cells in healthy people across ages. A second PCR, run for about 6 to 11 cycles, used a sample-barcoded 5' primer plus a J-beta primer mix. TCRdb processed the 5' RACE reads anew with MiXCR; each CDR3 protein has one entry. This sample has about 1.6 million distinct CDR3 sequences, with about 31% found just once. The sequenced material came from blood. These receptors came from a woman in her 30s in good health.

This chain links TRBV24-1 with TRBJ2-2, with D unresolved. Germline V gives CDR1 KGHDR, CDR2 SFDVKD. This CDR3 is 18 amino acids long. V dropped 3 bases and J dropped 2 bases, with 18 bases sitting between them. The CDR3 is CATSDPGPSNLNTGELFF. CDR3 nucleotide sequence: TGTGCCACCAGTGATCCCGGGCCTTCGAATCTTAACACCGGGGAGCTGTTTTTT.

This clonotype appeared a few times. This sequence joins TRBV20-1 and TRBJ2-5; no reliable D call. The better agreement between TRBJ2-7 and the DNA end casts doubt on the J call. The CDR3 covers 13 residues. Germline V gene sequence: CDR1 DFQATT, CDR2 SNEGSKA (reference sequence). DNA of the CDR3: TGCAGTGCTAGGAGCCAAAGTGCATACGAGCAGTACTTC. It yields the protein CSARSQSAYEQYF.

The rearrangement joins TRBV30 to TRBJ1-1, with D possibly being TRBD1 (5 bases). Trimming removed 1 base at V and 4 bases at J, with 16 bases between. CDR3 length: 15 amino acids. In germline, CDR1 is GTSNPN, CDR2 SVGIG (reference sequence). The DNA for the CDR3 is TGTGCCTGGAGTGAACTCCGCGCAGGGCTCACTGAAGCTTTCTTT. Translating it yields CAWSELRAGLTEAFF.

The V and J genes are TRBV11-2 and TRBJ2-1, with D maybe TRBD2 (5 bases). Germline assignment: CDR1 SGHAT and CDR2 FQNNGV. Trimming took 0 bases from V and 8 from J, leaving 17 bases between them. The CDR3 has 16 residues. CDR3 in amino acids: CASSLDISGIWDEQFF. The CDR3 region has the DNA TGTGCCAGCAGCTTAGATATTTCGGGGATATGGGATGAGCAGTTCTTC.

This clonotype was counted only a few times. This chain joins TRBV11-3 and TRBJ2-3; 8 nucleotides line up with TRBD2. CDR1 SGHNT and CDR2 YENEEA come from the germline V gene. With V trimmed by 4 bases and J by 8 bases, 11 bases remained unmatched. The CDR3 extends over 15 amino acids. The CDR3 nucleotides read TGTGCCAGCAGCTCCGTTCGGGGGGGCCAGGGTACGCAGTATTTT. As protein: CASSSVRGGQGTQYF.

This clonotype was seen a handful of times. V gene TRBV14 combines with J gene TRBJ2-7, with 7 bases fitting TRBD1. The CDR3 has 14 amino acids. The V and J ends lost 3 bases and 6 bases, in that order; junction bases with no gene match: 8. CDR1 is SGHDN and CDR2 is FVKESK in the germline V gene. The CDR3 sequence: CASSQDGQAAEQYF. CDR3 in DNA: TGTGCCAGCAGCCAGGACGGACAGGCTGCCGAGCAGTACTTC.

There are many counts of this clonotype. The chain carries TRBV6-6 and TRBJ2-7, with D perhaps TRBD2 (6 bases). This CDR3 spans 12 amino acids. Trimming shortened V by 0 bases and J by 6 bases, and 6 bases separated the two germline ends. Germline V lookup: CDR1 MNHNY, CDR2 SVGAGI (reference sequence). The CDR3 protein is CASSYSEGEQYF. The CDR3 region has the DNA TGTGCCAGCAGTTACTCGGAGGGCGAGCAGTACTTC.

This chain uses TRBV20-1 with TRBJ2-1, with 10 positions matching TRBD2. V lost 8 bases and J lost 5; bases outside the gene matches: 18. This CDR3 is built from 17 residues. Germline V gene lookup returns CDR1 DFQATT and CDR2 SNEGSKA (reference sequence). The CDR3 protein is CSTSGTSESGTHNEQFF. In nucleotides, the CDR3 is TGCAGTACTTCCGGGACTAGCGAGAGTGGCACCCACAATGAGCAGTTCTTC.

The CDR3 DNA reads TGTGCCAGCAGTGAAGAAAACACCTACAATGAGCAGTTCTTC. It is translated as CASSEENTYNEQFF. J is TRBJ2-1 and V is TRBV2; no firm D call. Deletions cut 1 base from V and 2 bases from J, with 6 bases between. Germline V CDR1 and CDR2: SNHLY, FYNNEI. The CDR3 extends over 14 amino acids.

The chain joins TRBV6-5 to TRBJ2-7; D ambiguous. This CDR3 comprises 15 residues. Germline assignment: CDR1 MNHEY and CDR2 SVGAGI. V lost 0 bases and J 0 bases, leaving 9 bases between the germline ends. CDR3 nucleotides: TGTGCCAGCAGTTACTCGGGTGAGAGCTCCTACGAGCAGTACTTC. Translated, it gives CASSYSGESSYEQYF.

The sample holds a few counts of this clonotype. J is TRBJ2-7 and V is TRBV21-1; the table's TRBD1 call for D was not verified on the DNA. The last part of the DNA fits TRBJ2-5 better; the J call may be wrong. TRBV21-1 is deemed a pseudogene. The CDR3 extends over 15 amino acids. The CDR3 DNA is TGTGCCAGCAGCAAAGAGAAGGGGGCTGGGGAGACCCAGTACTTC. This gives the protein CASSKEKGAGETQYF.

The chain uses TRBV9 and TRBJ2-1; D call uncertain. V was trimmed by 4 bases and J by 12 bases, leaving 11 bases between them. The CDR3 sequence is 11 residues long. Germline V gene sequence: CDR1 SGDLS, CDR2 YYNGEE. The CDR3 DNA reads as TGTGCCAGCAGCATAGATACTGTGCAGTTCTTC. This translates into CASSIDTVQFF.

The chain joins TRBV6-2 or TRBV6-3 to TRBJ2-2; D is uncertain. The CDR3 sequence is 14 residues long. CDR1 is MNHEY and CDR2 is SVGEGT in the germline V gene. Between the trimmed V and J ends, which lost 2 bases and 3 bases, there was a span of 7 bases. The CDR3 is CASSYILYTGELFF. The CDR3 DNA sequence: TGTGCCAGCAGTTACATCCTGTACACCGGGGAGCTGTTTTTT.

This rearrangement joins TRBV7-3 to TRBJ2-1; the match to TRBD2 covers 13 bases. J was trimmed by 9 bases and V by 0 bases; bases with no gene match: 14. Germline-derived CDR1 and CDR2 are SGHTA and FQGTGA. CDR3 length equals 19 residues. The CDR3 sequence is CASSLTGTSGILGASEQFF. Here the CDR3 DNA reads TGTGCCAGCAGCTTAACCGGGACTAGCGGGATCTTGGGGGCCAGTGAGCAGTTCTTC.

The chain couples TRBV3-1 to TRBJ1-5; 8 nucleotides line up with TRBD1. This CDR3 region has 16 residues. Germline V CDR1 and CDR2: LGHDT, YNNKEL (reference sequence). Trimming removed 4 bases from V and 0 bases from J; junction bases left unmatched: 5. The CDR3 DNA reads as TGTGCCAGCAGCCCACCAGGGGGCTATAGCAATCAGCCCCAGCATTTT. Translating gives CASSPPGGYSNQPQHF.

The chain has TRBV20-1 and TRBJ2-7; perhaps TRBD2 as D (5 bases). This CDR3 is 12 amino acids long. Looked up from germline, CDR1 is DFQATT and CDR2 is SNEGSKA (reference sequence). CDR3 protein: CSGDRASYEQYF. The CDR3 nucleotides read TGCAGCGGGGATAGGGCCTCCTACGAGCAGTACTTC.

This chain joins TRBV20-1 and TRBJ2-1; D might be TRBD1 (6 bases). Germline values: CDR1 DFQATT, CDR2 SNEGSKA (reference sequence). The CDR3 is 10 amino acids. Trimming cost V 6 bases and J 7 bases, with 7 bases left between them. The CDR3 DNA is TGCAGTGCCGGACAGAATGAGCAGTTCTTC. It codes for CSAGQNEQFF.

This clonotype showed up just a few times. The chain has TRBV28 and TRBJ2-6, with 7 bases identical to TRBD1. The germline gives CDR1 MDHEN, CDR2 SYDVKM. The CDR3 length is 21 residues. V lost 6 bases and J lost 0; bases outside the gene matches: 20. CDR3: CASSTPPGTVGDYSGANVLTF. The CDR3 DNA follows: TGTGCCAGCAGCACCCCTCCCGGGACAGTAGGAGACTACTCTGGGGCCAACGTCCTGACTTTC.

This clonotype was detected a few times. The rearrangement joins TRBV4-1 to TRBJ2-5, with TRBD2 matching 12 bases. Unmatched junction bases numbered 5, after V lost 1 base and J lost 2 bases. From germline, CDR1 is MGHRA and CDR2 YSYEKL. The CDR3 length is 17 residues. The CDR3 region is CASSQGTSGTLQETQYF. The CDR3 DNA is TGCGCCAGCAGCCAAGGGACTAGCGGGACACTACAAGAGACCCAGTACTTC.

The sample holds a few counts of this clonotype. The chain links TRBV2 to TRBJ2-3, with 7 bases aligning to TRBD2. This CDR3 is built from 15 residues. The germline V gene has CDR1 SNHLY and CDR2 FYNNEI. V gave up 7 bases and J gave up 0 bases; unmatched junction bases: 7. The CDR3 sequence: CASKLAPKSTDTQYF. CDR3 DNA sequence: TGTGCCAGCAAACTAGCGCCGAAAAGCACAGATACGCAGTATTTT.

This clonotype was counted many times. J is TRBJ2-7 and V is TRBV29-1; D is possibly TRBD1 or TRBD2 (6 bases each). Trimming removed 2 bases from V and 4 bases from J, with 18 bases in between. The germline V gene encodes CDR1 SQVTM and CDR2 ANQGSEA. The CDR3 covers 15 residues. CDR3: CSVEFGPKGGYEQYF. In nucleotides, the CDR3 is TGCAGCGTTGAATTTGGGCCAAAGGGGGGTTACGAGCAGTACTTC.